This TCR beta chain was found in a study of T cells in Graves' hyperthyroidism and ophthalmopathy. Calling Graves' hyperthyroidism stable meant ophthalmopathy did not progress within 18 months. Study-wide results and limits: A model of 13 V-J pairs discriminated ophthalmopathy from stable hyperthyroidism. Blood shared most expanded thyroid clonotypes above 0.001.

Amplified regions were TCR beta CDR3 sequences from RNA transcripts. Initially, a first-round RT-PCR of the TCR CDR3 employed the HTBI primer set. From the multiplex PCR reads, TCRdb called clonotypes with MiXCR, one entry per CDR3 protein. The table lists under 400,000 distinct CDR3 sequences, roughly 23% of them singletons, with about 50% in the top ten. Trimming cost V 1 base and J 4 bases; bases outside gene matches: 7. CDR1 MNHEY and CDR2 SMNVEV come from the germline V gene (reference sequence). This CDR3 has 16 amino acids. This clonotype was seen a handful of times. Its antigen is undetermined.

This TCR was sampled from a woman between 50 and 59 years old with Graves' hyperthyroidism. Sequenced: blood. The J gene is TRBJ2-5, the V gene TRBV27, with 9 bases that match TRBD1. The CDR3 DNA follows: TGTGCCAGCAGTTTATATGGGGACAGGGTAACAGAGACCCAGTACTTC. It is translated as CASSLYGDRVTETQYF.